Each of the 7 T cell receptor beta chains below was sequenced from the same sample in a study of shared clonotypes between healthy human individuals. TCRdb's copy holds only in-frame clones and misses some; the assay was immunoSEQ multiplex PCR. Of a few million clones listed, approximately 96% were seen once; the top ten hold roughly 0.13%. The material sequenced was naive CD4+ T cells sorted from blood. As to subset: CD45RA+ positively selected. The receptors here all came from a young man in good health.

The chain employs TRBV5-1 and TRBJ2-3, with D maybe TRBD2 (7 bases). V dropped 1 base and J dropped 4 bases, with 13 bases sitting between them. The CDR3 totals 15 residues. The germline V gene has CDR1 SGHRS and CDR2 YFSETQ. CDR3: CASSLTGGRADTQYF. The DNA of the CDR3 is TGCGCCAGCAGCTTGACGGGGGGCCGGGCAGATACGCAGTATTTT.

This clone has a handful of counts. This chain joins TRBV14 and TRBJ1-2; no clear D. Germline V gene lookup returns CDR1 SGHDN and CDR2 FVKESK. The CDR3 has 13 amino acids. Trimming left V 0 bases short and J 8 bases short, with 10 bases between. The CDR3 DNA is TGTGCCAGCAGCCAAGATTGGGAGGTCGGCTACACCTTC. This gives the protein CASSQDWEVGYTF.

The chain carries TRBV6-6 and TRBJ1-1; 7 bases match TRBD1. With 2 bases clipped from V and 7 bases from J, the junction kept 4 bases outside the gene matches. Per germline, CDR1 MNHNY and CDR2 SVGAGI (reference sequence). The CDR3 runs 13 residues. Written as DNA, the CDR3 is TGTGCCAGCAGTTACGGACAGGCCTATGAAGCTTTCTTT. It encodes CASSYGQAYEAFF.

V usage is TRBV13 and J usage is TRBJ2-2, with 7 bases fitting TRBD2. V was clipped by 1 base and J by 1 base; unmatched bases: 12. There are 19 residues in the CDR3. Germline values: CDR1 PRHDT, CDR2 FYEKMQ (reference sequence). The CDR3 sequence is CASSLARRAGGRNTGELFF. The CDR3 nucleotides are TGTGCCAGCAGCTTAGCCCGACGGGCTGGCGGGAGGAACACCGGGGAGCTGTTTTTT.

With regard to this clone: Other nucleotide sequences from this sample produce the same CDR3. The rearrangement uses TRBV6-5 and TRBJ1-5; D unclear. V lost 0 bases, J lost 9 bases, and 9 bases lay in between. The CDR3 runs to 13 residues. Germline V gives CDR1 MNHEY, CDR2 SVGAGI. The CDR3 region is CASSYSTGRPQHF. The CDR3 DNA is TGTGCCAGCAGTTACTCGACTGGGAGGCCCCAGCATTTT.

The rearrangement links TRBV12-5 to TRBJ1-2, with 7 bases that match TRBD1. The CDR3 is 12 residues long. J gave up 6 bases and V 4 bases, and 2 bases lay outside the gene matches. The V gene's germline CDR1 is LGHNT and CDR2 FRNRAP. The CDR3 spells CASGSGGHGYTF. The CDR3 nucleotides read TGTGCTAGTGGTTCAGGGGGACATGGCTACACCTTC.

The CDR3 nucleotides read TGTGCCAGCTCACCAGGGGCAGGGAGGAATTCACCCCTCCACTTT. This codes for CASSPGAGRNSPLHF. The J gene is TRBJ1-6, the V gene TRBV18; maybe TRBD1 (5 bases). The CDR3 runs to 15 residues. V was clipped by 2 bases and J by 7 bases, with 12 bases between them. The germline gives CDR1 KGHSH, CDR2 LQKENI.